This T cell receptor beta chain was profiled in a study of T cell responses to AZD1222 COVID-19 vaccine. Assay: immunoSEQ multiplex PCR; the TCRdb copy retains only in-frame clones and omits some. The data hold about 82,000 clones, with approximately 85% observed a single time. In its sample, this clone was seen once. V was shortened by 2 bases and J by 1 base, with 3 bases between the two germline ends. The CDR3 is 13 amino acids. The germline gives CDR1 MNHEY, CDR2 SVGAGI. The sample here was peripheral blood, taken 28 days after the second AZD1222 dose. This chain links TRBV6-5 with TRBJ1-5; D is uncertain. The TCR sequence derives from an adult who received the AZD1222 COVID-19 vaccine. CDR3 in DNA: TGTGCCAGCAGTTACGAGAGCAATCAGCCCCAGCATTTT. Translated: CASSYESNQPQHF.